What follows are 18 T cell receptor beta chains derived from one specimen sequenced in a study of human T cells and chemical hapten exposure. TCRdb reprocessed the RACE reads with MiXCR, giving one entry per CDR3 protein. Seen here are roughly 30,000 distinct CDR3 sequences, over 8.5% observed once, and the top ten hold 6.6%. Stated time point: patch test 2, 6 weeks after DPC sensitization. Treatment given: therapeutic diphenylcyclopropenone sensitization with weekly scalp DPC. Sequences were derived from whole blood, sampled in connection with sensitization to the hapten diphenylcyclopropenone (DPC). The receptors derive from a man aged 25 to 40 with alopecia areata. Some clones in this sample may be carry-over from other donors' samples.

There are many counts of this clonotype. The chain is built from TRBV18 and TRBJ1-2, with D possibly matching TRBD1 (6 bases). The V and J ends lost 3 bases and 5 bases respectively, with 10 bases between them. The CDR3 consists of 13 residues. The V gene's germline CDR1 is KGHSH and CDR2 LQKENI. CDR3 residues: CASSPDSLYGYTF. The CDR3 nucleotides are TGTGCCAGCTCACCGGACAGTCTTTATGGCTACACCTTC.

J is TRBJ1-5 and V is TRBV7-9; 8 positions match TRBD1. The V and J ends lost 5 bases and 6 bases, in that order; junction bases with no gene match: 6. Germline CDR1 is SEHNR and CDR2 is FQNEAQ (reference sequence). The CDR3 runs to 14 residues. The CDR3 nucleotides are TGTGCCAGCAGCCAGACAGGGGAGTTTCAGCCCCAGCATTTT. This codes for CASSQTGEFQPQHF.

This clonotype was detected ten times or more. V usage is TRBV11-2 and J usage is TRBJ2-3; 7 bases fit TRBD2. The CDR3 length is 15 residues. Losses at the gene ends were 5 bases for V and 5 bases for J; bases not matched to a gene: 10. CDR1 and CDR2 (germline): SGHAT, FQNNGV. This CDR3 reads CASSGGRAGLDTQYF. The CDR3 nucleotides read TGTGCCAGCAGCGGTGGAAGAGCGGGGTTAGATACGCAGTATTTT.

The genes are TRBV12-3 or TRBV12-4 and TRBJ1-5; 9 nucleotides align to TRBD1. This CDR3 spans 15 amino acids. V was clipped by 6 bases and J by 1 base; unmatched bases: 4. This CDR3 reads CASRSQGASNQPQHF. In nucleotides, the CDR3 is TGTGCCAGCAGATCACAGGGGGCGAGCAATCAGCCCCAGCATTTT.

The chain has TRBV7-2 and TRBJ2-5, with D possibly being TRBD1 (6 bases). Germline V lookup: CDR1 SGHTA, CDR2 FQGNSA. V was trimmed by 8 bases and J by 5 bases, leaving 12 bases between them. The CDR3 has 12 residues. The CDR3 reads CASRKTGETQYF. CDR3 in DNA: TGTGCCAGCCGGAAAACAGGGGAGACCCAGTACTTC.

This clonotype occurred many times. The chain carries TRBV11-3 and TRBJ2-5, with 7 positions matching TRBD2. Per the germline V gene, CDR1 is SGHNT and CDR2 is YENEEA. The ends lost 3 bases at V and 5 bases at J; junction bases unmatched: 3. The CDR3 spans 13 residues. Here the CDR3 reads CASSFEGGETQYF. CDR3 DNA: TGTGCCAGCAGCTTCGAGGGAGGGGAGACCCAGTACTTC.

In this sample, this clonotype turned up a few times. This chain uses TRBV20-1 with TRBJ1-5; D call uncertain. Germline-derived CDR1 and CDR2 are DFQATT and SNEGSKA (reference sequence). The CDR3 runs to 14 residues. V was cut by 3 bases and J by 0 bases, with 9 bases left in between. The CDR3 spells CSARRTYSNQPQHF. The CDR3 region has the DNA TGCAGTGCTAGGAGAACTTATAGCAATCAGCCCCAGCATTTT.

By its share, this clonotype is medium-sized. The gene calls are TRBV19 and TRBJ1-1; TRBD1 agrees at 9 bases. CDR1 LNHDA and CDR2 SQIVND come from the germline V gene (reference sequence). The trim removed 5 bases at V and 1 base at J, leaving 8 bases unmatched. The CDR3 extends over 16 amino acids. DNA for the CDR3: TGTGCCAGTAGTGGGAGGACAGGGGCCCGGAACACTGAAGCTTTCTTT. This sequence encodes CASSGRTGARNTEAFF.

This clonotype was detected only a few times. The rearrangement links TRBV18 to TRBJ2-1, with 7 bases aligning to TRBD2. CDR1 and CDR2 from the germline V gene are KGHSH and LQKENI. Trimming took 3 bases from V and 5 from J; bases not matched to a gene: 4. The CDR3 loop spans 14 amino acids. The DNA for the CDR3 is TGTGCCAGCTCACCCTCTAGCGGTAACAATGAGCAGTTCTTC. Translating it yields CASSPSSGNNEQFF.

The sample holds many counts of this clonotype. CDR3 coding DNA: TGTGCCAGCTCACAGAGGGACAGGAACTATGGCTACACCTTC. Amino acids: CASSQRDRNYGYTF. V is TRBV18 and J is TRBJ1-2; TRBD1 matches 8 bases. With 4 bases clipped from V and 2 bases from J, the junction kept 3 bases outside the gene matches. Germline CDR1 reads KGHSH; CDR2 reads LQKENI. This CDR3 has 14 amino acids.

This clonotype was seen only a few times. The V gene is TRBV2, the J gene TRBJ1-4, with TRBD1 identical over 7 bases. The trim removed 5 bases at V and 1 base at J, leaving 1 base unmatched. The CDR3 sequence is 14 residues long. Germline-derived CDR1 and CDR2 are SNHLY and FYNNEI. CDR3 amino acids: CASSRQGTNEKLFF. The CDR3 coding sequence is TGTGCCAGCAGTAGACAGGGAACTAATGAAAAACTGTTTTTT.

This clonotype was counted ten times or more. This rearrangement joins TRBV11-3 to TRBJ2-1; 12 bases are a match to TRBD2. V shed 4 bases, J shed 7 bases, and the junction held 8 bases outside the gene matches. From germline, CDR1 is SGHNT and CDR2 YENEEA. The CDR3 contains 16 residues. In nucleotides, the CDR3 is TGTGCCAGCAGCTCCCGGACTAGCGGGACACAGAATGAGCAGTTCTTC. It translates to CASSSRTSGTQNEQFF.

In this sample, this clonotype turned up many times. This chain connects TRBV29-1 to TRBJ1-4; 11 positions agree with TRBD1. Germline V gene sequence: CDR1 SQVTM, CDR2 ANQGSEA. The junction had 10 bases not matched to a gene; V was cut back by 5 bases and J by 8 bases. This CDR3 region has 15 residues. CDR3: CSVWGPGQGAEKLFF. CDR3 nucleotides: TGCAGCGTTTGGGGTCCCGGACAGGGGGCCGAAAAACTGTTTTTT.

The chain is built from TRBV30 and TRBJ1-1; D is ambiguous. This CDR3 is 12 amino acids long. Trimming removed 0 bases at V and 5 bases at J, with 7 bases between. CDR1 is GTSNPN and CDR2 is SVGIG in the germline V gene (reference sequence). The CDR3 sequence is CAWSVLGTEAFF. The CDR3 DNA follows: TGTGCCTGGAGTGTATTGGGTACTGAAGCTTTCTTT.

This clonotype showed up many times. The chain is built from TRBV4-2 and TRBJ1-6; D call uncertain. Trimming pared 5 bases from V and 9 bases from J, leaving 20 bases between. The CDR3 has 16 residues. Per the germline V gene, CDR1 is LGHNA and CDR2 is YNFKEQ. This CDR3 is CASSEIPGFGISPLHF. The CDR3 nucleotides are TGTGCCAGCAGCGAAATCCCGGGGTTTGGGATTTCACCCCTCCACTTT.

The chain employs TRBV5-1 and TRBJ2-1, with no clear D. The CDR3 is 14 residues long. V lost 0 bases, J lost 3 bases, and 7 bases lay in between. The germline CDR1 and CDR2 sequences are SGHRS and YFSETQ. The CDR3 here is CASSLGVVYNEQFF. Here the CDR3 DNA reads TGCGCCAGCAGCTTGGGGGTTGTCTACAATGAGCAGTTCTTC.

This clonotype has only a few counts. The V gene is TRBV20-1, the J gene TRBJ1-5, with D perhaps matching TRBD1 (6 bases). Germline V gene sequence: CDR1 DFQATT, CDR2 SNEGSKA (reference sequence). The germline V and J ends were trimmed by 0 bases and 5 bases, with 20 bases remaining between them. The CDR3 has 17 amino acids. CDR3 in DNA: TGCAGTGCTAGAGATGAGGGGGTCCAAGGGAGGTATCAGCCCCAGCATTTT. This sequence encodes CSARDEGVQGRYQPQHF.

This clonotype was seen many times. The J gene is TRBJ1-5, the V gene TRBV2; D is perhaps TRBD1 (6 bases). The CDR3 contains 15 residues. The ends were cut back, 8 bases at V and 2 bases at J, with 16 bases in the middle. CDR1 is SNHLY and CDR2 is FYNNEI in the germline V gene. The CDR3 loop is CASSPQGGGNQPQHF. The DNA of the CDR3 is TGTGCCAGCTCGCCACAGGGTGGAGGCAATCAGCCCCAGCATTTT.